This entry features one TCR beta chain sequence. Its antigen is currently unknown. This entry comes from a study of T cell responses to AZD1222 COVID-19 vaccine. The trim removed 9 bases at V and 4 bases at J, leaving 16 bases unmatched. The CDR3 is made up of 16 amino acids. CDR1 and CDR2 from the germline V gene are LNHDA and SQIVND (reference sequence). Some clones are missing from TCRdb's copy, which holds only in-frame ones; the method was immunoSEQ multiplex PCR. Here the sample spans about 200,000 clones, about 92% being singletons. Study observations and caveats: There were repertoire samples only from the period after the peak T cell response.

The chain couples TRBV19 to TRBJ1-2; 8 bases line up with TRBD1. The sequencing here drew on peripheral blood, taken 28 days after the second dose of the MenACWY control vaccine. This receptor was obtained from an adult who received the MenACWY meningococcal vaccine as a control. CDR3 sequence (DNA): TGTGCCAGCATTAACTTGGGGGACAGGAGGACCTATGGCTACACCTTC. Its protein is CASINLGDRRTYGYTF. Using reference TRBV19 and TRBJ1-2 for the parts outside the CDR3, the full variable domain is DGGITQSPKYLFRKEGQNVTLSCEQNLNHDAMYWYRQDPGQGLRLIYYSQIVNDFQKGDIAEGYSVSREKKESFPLTVTSAQKNPTAFYLCASINLGDRRTYGYTFGSGTRLTVV.